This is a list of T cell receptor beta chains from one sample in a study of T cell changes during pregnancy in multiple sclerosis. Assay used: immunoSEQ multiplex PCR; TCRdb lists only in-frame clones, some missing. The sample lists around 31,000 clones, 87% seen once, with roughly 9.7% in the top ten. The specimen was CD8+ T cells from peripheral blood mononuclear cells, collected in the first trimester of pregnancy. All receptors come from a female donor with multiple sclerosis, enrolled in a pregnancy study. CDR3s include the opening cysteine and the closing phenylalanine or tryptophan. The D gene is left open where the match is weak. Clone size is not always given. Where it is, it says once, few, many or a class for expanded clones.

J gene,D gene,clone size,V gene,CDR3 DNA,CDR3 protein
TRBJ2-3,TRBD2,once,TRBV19,TGTGCCAGTAGTATAGATGAGTCTAGCGGGGAGTCAGATACGCAGTATTTT,CASSIDESSGESDTQYF
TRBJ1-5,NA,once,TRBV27,TGTGCCAGCAGGCCGTTCGGGGACATAAGCAATCAGCCCCAGCATTTT,CASRPFGDISNQPQHF
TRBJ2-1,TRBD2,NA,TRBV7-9,TGTGCCAGCAGACCAGGGACTAGCGGGAGAGACAATGAGCAGTTCTTC,CASRPGTSGRDNEQFF
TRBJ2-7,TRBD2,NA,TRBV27,TGTGCCAGCAGGGGACTAATCTACGAGCAGTACTTC,CASRGLIYEQYF
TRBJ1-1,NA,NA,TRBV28,TGTGCCAGCAGTATAGAAGGACACCGGAACACTGAAGCTTTCTTT,CASSIEGHRNTEAFF
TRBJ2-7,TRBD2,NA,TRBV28,TGTGCCAGCAGCCAGACTAGCGGCTTCTACGAGCAGTACTTC,CASSQTSGFYEQYF
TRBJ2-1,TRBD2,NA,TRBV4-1,TGCGCCAGCAGCCAAGATTCGCGGGGGGGCAGAAATGAGCAGTTCTTC,CASSQDSRGGRNEQFF
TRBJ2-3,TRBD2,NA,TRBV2,TGTGCCACCCCGGGAGGGGGACGTAGCACAGATACGCAGTATTTT,CATPGGGRSTDTQYF
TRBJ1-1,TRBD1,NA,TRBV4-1,TGCGCCAGCAGCCAAGAGGAGACAGGGGTCACTGAAGCTTTCTTT,CASSQEETGVTEAFF
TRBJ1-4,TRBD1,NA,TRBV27,TGTGCCAGCGCCCCGGGGGACAGGGGTCGTCTACTCTATACCCGTGTTTTTAATGAAAAACTGTTTTTT,CASAPGDRGRLLYTRVFNEKLFF
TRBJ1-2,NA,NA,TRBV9,TGTGCCAGCAGCGTAGCAGATAACTATGGCTACACCTTC,CASSVADNYGYTF
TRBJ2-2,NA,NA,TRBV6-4,TGTGCCAGCAGACAGGGTGGGGACACCGGGGAGCTGTTTTTT,CASRQGGDTGELFF
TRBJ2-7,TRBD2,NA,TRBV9,TGTGCCAGCAGCGTAGCTCTCAGATTGGCGGGAGGGGTGCTAGTTGAGCAGTACTTC,CASSVALRLAGGVLVEQYF
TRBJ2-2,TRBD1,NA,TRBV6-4,TGTGCCAGCAGCAAATCTGGGACAGGGGGCACCGGGGAGCTGTTTTTT,CASSKSGTGGTGELFF
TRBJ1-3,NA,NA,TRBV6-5,TGTGCCAGCAGCGACAGGCCCTCTGGAAACACCATATATTTT,CASSDRPSGNTIYF
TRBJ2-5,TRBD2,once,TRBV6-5,TGTGCCAGCAGTTACCCGGGGGGGAGCCAAGAGACCCAGTACTTC,CASSYPGGSQETQYF
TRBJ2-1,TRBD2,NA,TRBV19,TGTGCCAGTAGTGTGACTAGCGGGAACTACAATGAGCAGTTCTTC,CASSVTSGNYNEQFF
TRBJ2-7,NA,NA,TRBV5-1,TGCGCCAGCAGCATAAACAGGGTCGAGCAGTACTTC,CASSINRVEQYF
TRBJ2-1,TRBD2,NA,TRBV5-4,TGTGCCAGCAGCCTGGGACTAGCGGGACCCTCCAATGAGCAGTTCTTC,CASSLGLAGPSNEQFF
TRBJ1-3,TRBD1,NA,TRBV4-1,TGCGCCAGCAGCCAGCTACAGGGGTCTGGAAACACCATATATTTT,CASSQLQGSGNTIYF
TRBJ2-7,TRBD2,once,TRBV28,TGTGCCAGCGGGAGGGGACTCTACGAGCAGTACTTC,CASGRGLYEQYF
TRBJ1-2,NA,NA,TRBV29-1,TGCAGCGTTGAAGATCCCAGGGTGTACGACTATGGCTACACCTTC,CSVEDPRVYDYGYTF
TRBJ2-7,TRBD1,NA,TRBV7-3,TGTGCCAGCAGCCCGGGACAGGGGGCACACGAGCAGTACTTC,CASSPGQGAHEQYF
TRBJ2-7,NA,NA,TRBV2,TGTGCCAGCAGAGAGGACAGCCCCTACGAGCAGTACTTC,CASREDSPYEQYF
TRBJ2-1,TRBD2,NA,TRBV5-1,TGCGCCAGCAGCTTGTCGGGACTAGAGCAGTTCTTC,CASSLSGLEQFF
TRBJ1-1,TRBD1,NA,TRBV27,TGTGCCAGCACAGACAGGGGGCGCGGAAACACTGAAGCTTTCTTT,CASTDRGRGNTEAFF
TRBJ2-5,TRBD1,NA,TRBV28,TGTGCCAGCTCGGACAGGGGGCGCGTGGAGACCCAGTACTTC,CASSDRGRVETQYF
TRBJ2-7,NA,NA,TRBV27,TGTGCCAGCAGTTTATCGCCCAGCTACGAGCAGTACTTC,CASSLSPSYEQYF
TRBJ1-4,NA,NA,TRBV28,TGTGCCAGCAGTTTCGCACAGCTTAATGAAAAACTGTTTTTT,CASSFAQLNEKLFF